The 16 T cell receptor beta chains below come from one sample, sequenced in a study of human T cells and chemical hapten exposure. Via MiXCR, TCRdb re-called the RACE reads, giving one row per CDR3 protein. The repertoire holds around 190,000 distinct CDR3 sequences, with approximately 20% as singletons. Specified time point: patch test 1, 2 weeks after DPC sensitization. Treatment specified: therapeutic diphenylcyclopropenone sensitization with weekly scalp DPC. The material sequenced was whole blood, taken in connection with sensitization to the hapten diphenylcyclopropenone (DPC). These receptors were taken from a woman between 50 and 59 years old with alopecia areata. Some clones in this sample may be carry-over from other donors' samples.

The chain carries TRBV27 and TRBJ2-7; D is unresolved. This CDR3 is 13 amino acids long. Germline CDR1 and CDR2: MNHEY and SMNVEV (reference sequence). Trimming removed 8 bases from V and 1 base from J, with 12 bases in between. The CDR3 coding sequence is TGTGCCAGCCGAATATCCTTATCCTACGAGCAGTACTTC. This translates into CASRISLSYEQYF.

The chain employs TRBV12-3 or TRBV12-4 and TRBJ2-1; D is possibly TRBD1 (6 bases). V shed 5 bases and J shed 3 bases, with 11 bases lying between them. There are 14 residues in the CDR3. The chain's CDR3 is CASSLPDSYNEQFF. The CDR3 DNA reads TGTGCCAGCAGTCTACCGGACAGCTACAATGAGCAGTTCTTC.

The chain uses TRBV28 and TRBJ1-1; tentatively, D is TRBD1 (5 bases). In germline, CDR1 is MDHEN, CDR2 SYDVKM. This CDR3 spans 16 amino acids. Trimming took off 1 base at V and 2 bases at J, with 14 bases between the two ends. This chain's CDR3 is CASSLSGVRGNTEAFF. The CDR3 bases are TGTGCCAGCAGTTTATCGGGGGTGAGGGGAAACACTGAAGCTTTCTTT.

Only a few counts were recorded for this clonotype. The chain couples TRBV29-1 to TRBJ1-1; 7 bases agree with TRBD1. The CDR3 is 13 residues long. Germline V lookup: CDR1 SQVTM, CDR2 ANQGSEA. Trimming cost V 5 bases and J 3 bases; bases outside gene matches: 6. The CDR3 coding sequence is TGCAGCGTTTTAGGGGGCGACCACACTGAAGCTTTCTTT. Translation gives CSVLGGDHTEAFF. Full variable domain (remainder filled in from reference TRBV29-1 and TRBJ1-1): SAVISQKPSRDICQRGTSLTIQCQVDSQVTMMFWYRQQPGQSLTLIATANQGSEATYESGFVIDKFPISRPNLTFSTLTVSNMSPEDSSIYLCSVLGGDHTEAFFGQGTRLTVV.

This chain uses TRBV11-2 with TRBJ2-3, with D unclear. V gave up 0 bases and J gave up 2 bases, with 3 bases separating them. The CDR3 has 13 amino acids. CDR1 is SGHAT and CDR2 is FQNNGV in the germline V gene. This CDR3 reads CASSLDPTDTQYF. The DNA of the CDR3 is TGTGCCAGCAGCTTAGACCCCACAGATACGCAGTATTTT.

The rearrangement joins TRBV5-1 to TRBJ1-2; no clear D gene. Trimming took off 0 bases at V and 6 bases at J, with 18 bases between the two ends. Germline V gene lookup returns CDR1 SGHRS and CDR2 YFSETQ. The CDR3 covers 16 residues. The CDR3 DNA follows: TGCGCCAGCAGCTTGGGCGTGGACCTCTTTTCCCATGGCTACACCTTC. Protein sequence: CASSLGVDLFSHGYTF.

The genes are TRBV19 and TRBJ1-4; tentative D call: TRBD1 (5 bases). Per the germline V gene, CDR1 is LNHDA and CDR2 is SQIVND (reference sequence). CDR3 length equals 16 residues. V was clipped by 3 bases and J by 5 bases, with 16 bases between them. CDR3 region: CASSIYGRAWNEKLFF. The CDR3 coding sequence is TGTGCCAGTAGTATTTACGGCAGGGCGTGGAATGAAAAACTGTTTTTT.

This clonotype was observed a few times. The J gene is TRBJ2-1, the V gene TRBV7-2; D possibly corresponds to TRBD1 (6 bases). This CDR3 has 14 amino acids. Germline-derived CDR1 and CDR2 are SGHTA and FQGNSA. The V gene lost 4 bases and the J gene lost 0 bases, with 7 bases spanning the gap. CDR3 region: CASSSRGSYNEQFF. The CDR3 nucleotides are TGTGCCAGCAGCTCCAGGGGCTCCTACAATGAGCAGTTCTTC.

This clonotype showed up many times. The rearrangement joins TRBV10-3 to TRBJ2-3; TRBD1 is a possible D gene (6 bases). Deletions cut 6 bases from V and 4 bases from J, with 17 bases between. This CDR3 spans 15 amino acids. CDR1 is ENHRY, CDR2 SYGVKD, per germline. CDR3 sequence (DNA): TGTGCCATCAGGGGGAACTTTCAGGGGTCAGATACGCAGTATTTT. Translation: CAIRGNFQGSDTQYF.

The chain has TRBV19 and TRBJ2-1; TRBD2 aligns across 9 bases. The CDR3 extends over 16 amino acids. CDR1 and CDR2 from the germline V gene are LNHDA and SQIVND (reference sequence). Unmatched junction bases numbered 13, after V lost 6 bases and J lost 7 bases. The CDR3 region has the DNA TGTGCCAGTAGAGCAGGTCGGCGGGAGGGCCGAAATGAGCAGTTCTTC. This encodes CASRAGRREGRNEQFF.

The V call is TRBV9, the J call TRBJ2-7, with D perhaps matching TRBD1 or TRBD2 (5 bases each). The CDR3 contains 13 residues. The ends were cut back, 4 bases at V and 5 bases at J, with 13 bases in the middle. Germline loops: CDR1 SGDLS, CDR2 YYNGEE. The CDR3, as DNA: TGTGCCAGCAGCTCAAGGGGACGGAACGAGCAGTACTTC. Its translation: CASSSRGRNEQYF.

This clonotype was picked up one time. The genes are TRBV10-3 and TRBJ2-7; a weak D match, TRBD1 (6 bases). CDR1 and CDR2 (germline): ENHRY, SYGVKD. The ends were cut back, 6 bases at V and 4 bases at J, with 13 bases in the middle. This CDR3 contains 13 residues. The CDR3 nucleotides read TGTGCCATCAGCGGACAGACTTCATACGAGCAGTACTTC. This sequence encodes CAISGQTSYEQYF.

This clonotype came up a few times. The chain's CDR3 is CASRGLGVQETQYF. Here the CDR3 DNA reads TGTGCCAGCAGAGGACTAGGGGTCCAAGAGACCCAGTACTTC. The gene calls are TRBV6-2 or TRBV6-3 and TRBJ2-5; TRBD2 agrees at 7 bases. Germline V gene lookup returns CDR1 MNHEY and CDR2 SVGEGT. J was trimmed by 1 base and V by 6 bases; bases with no gene match: 5. The CDR3 is made up of 14 amino acids.

The CDR3 bases are TGTGCCAGCAGTGGACAGGGCTATGGCTACACCTTC. As protein: CASSGQGYGYTF. The V call is TRBV2, the J call TRBJ1-2, with TRBD1 matching 7 bases. V shed 4 bases and J 4 bases; nucleotides not matched to a gene: 0. The CDR3 covers 12 residues. Germline V gene lookup returns CDR1 SNHLY and CDR2 FYNNEI.

CDR3 nucleotides: TGCGCCAGCAGAGTAAGGCTAGCGGGTCACAATGAGCAGTTCTTC. It specifies CASRVRLAGHNEQFF. The rearrangement uses TRBV5-1 and TRBJ2-1; 8 bases are a match to TRBD2. With V trimmed by 5 bases and J by 5 bases, 9 bases remained unmatched. The germline gives CDR1 SGHRS, CDR2 YFSETQ. This CDR3 comprises 15 residues.

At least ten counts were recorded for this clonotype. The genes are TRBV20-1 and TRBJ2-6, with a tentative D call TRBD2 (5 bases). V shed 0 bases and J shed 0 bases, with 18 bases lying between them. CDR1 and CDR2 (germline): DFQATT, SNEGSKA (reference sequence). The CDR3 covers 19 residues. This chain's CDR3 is CSARDVTASGLSGANVLTF. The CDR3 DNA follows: TGCAGTGCTAGAGATGTAACGGCTAGTGGACTCTCTGGGGCCAACGTCCTGACTTTC.